These T cell receptor beta chains were read from a single sample in a study of a mutant IDH1 vaccine in newly diagnosed glioma. Sequenced by immunoSEQ multiplex PCR; TCRdb stores in-frame clones only, minus some. The profile covers 30,000 to 35,000 clones, with about four fifths appearing a single time and roughly 10% taken by the ten largest. The sample consisted of peripheral blood mononuclear cells (PBMCs), taken from a glioma patient treated with radiotherapy, temozolomide or both. These receptors originate from a man aged 50 or older with glioma. Some clones in this sample may be carry-over from other donors' samples. CDR3s include the opening cysteine and the closing phenylalanine or tryptophan. The D gene is left open where the match is weak. For some rows the clone size is stated as once, few or many, or as a class when expanded; others skip it.

cdr3_length j_call d_call v_call clone_size cdr3_aa cdr3_nt
14 TRBJ2-7 . TRBV5-1 . CASSLAAGTFEQYF TGCGCCAGCAGCTTGGCGGCAGGGACCTTCGAGCAGTACTTC
14 TRBJ2-7 . TRBV27 once CASSLWGDTYEQYF TGTGCCAGCAGTCTCTGGGGGGACACCTACGAGCAGTACTTC
14 TRBJ1-2 . TRBV7-9 . CASAPGGVNYGYTF TGTGCCAGCGCCCCCGGGGGCGTTAACTATGGCTACACCTTC
15 TRBJ1-2 TRBD1 TRBV6-5 . CASSYSIRDRGGYTF TGTGCCAGCAGTTACTCCATAAGGGACAGGGGTGGCTACACCTTC
16 TRBJ1-5 . TRBV19 . CASSPDRPGSNQPQHF TGTGCCAGTAGTCCCGACCGGCCAGGTTCCAATCAGCCCCAGCATTTT
13 TRBJ1-1 . TRBV28 . CASTLYTNTEAFF TGTGCCAGCACCCTCTACACGAACACTGAAGCTTTCTTT
15 TRBJ2-3 TRBD2 TRBV6-4 . CASSDSRGGTDTQYF TGTGCCAGCAGTGACTCGCGGGGGGGCACAGATACGCAGTATTTT
15 TRBJ1-6 . TRBV5-1 . CASSLGQGTLSPLHF TGCGCCAGCAGCTTAGGTCAGGGAACGCTTTCACCCCTCCACTTT
15 TRBJ1-1 . TRBV15 . CATSRDMGGNTEAFF TGTGCCACCAGCAGAGATATGGGGGGCAACACTGAAGCTTTCTTT
17 TRBJ2-3 TRBD2 TRBV5-4 . CASSAAAAGGPPDTQYF TGTGCCAGCAGCGCCGCCGCAGCGGGAGGGCCCCCAGATACGCAGTATTTT
14 TRBJ2-3 . TRBV23-1 . CASSQGRDTDTQYF TGCGCCAGCAGTCAGGGCAGGGACACAGATACGCAGTATTTT
18 TRBJ2-5 . TRBV23-1 once CASSHRNGGEEIQETQYF TGCGCCAGCAGTCATCGGAACGGAGGGGAAGAAATCCAAGAGACCCAGTACTTC
15 TRBJ1-2 . TRBV5-1 . CASSLASGAVDGYTF TGCGCCAGCAGCTTGGCCTCAGGGGCTGTTGATGGCTACACCTTC
17 TRBJ1-1 . TRBV7-6 . CASSLLYGGTSNTEAFF TGTGCCAGCAGCTTATTATATGGCGGCACCTCGAACACTGAAGCTTTCTTT
14 TRBJ2-2 . TRBV9 . CASNDGANTGELFF TGTGCCAGCAATGACGGGGCGAACACCGGGGAGCTGTTTTTT
11 TRBJ1-5 . TRBV6-6 few CASSSDQPQHF TGTGCCAGCAGTTCAGATCAGCCCCAGCATTTT
15 TRBJ1-6 . TRBV2 . CASSFRGENNSPLHF TGTGCCAGCAGCTTCCGAGGGGAGAATAATTCACCCCTCCACTTT
13 TRBJ2-7 . TRBV30 . CAYKDRGSYEQYF TGTGCCTACAAGGACCGAGGCTCCTACGAGCAGTACTTC
12 TRBJ2-1 . TRBV15 . CATSREAGEQFF TGTGCCACCAGCAGAGAGGCGGGTGAGCAGTTCTTC
12 TRBJ1-5 . TRBV19 few CASTWGSQPQHF TGTGCCAGTACTTGGGGTTCCCAGCCCCAGCATTTT
16 TRBJ1-1 . TRBV19 once CASSLWRPIGNTEAFF TGTGCCAGTAGTTTGTGGCGACCGATAGGTAACACTGAAGCTTTCTTT
15 TRBJ2-2 TRBD2 TRBV11-2 few CASSLAAGGVGELFF TGTGCCAGCAGCTTAGCGGCGGGAGGGGTCGGGGAGCTGTTTTTT